This T cell receptor (beta chain) was captured by sequencing in a study of T cells in Graves' hyperthyroidism and ophthalmopathy (dated by TCRdb to about 2019). Study-level background: Peripheral blood was collected at initial diagnosis, before any treatment. To identify TCR V-J signatures that set the groups apart, the researchers used a discovery cohort of about a hundred patients, made up of roughly 45 with Graves' ophthalmopathy and 57 with stable Graves' hyperthyroidism. An independent validation cohort of 18 to 20 hyperthyroidism patients and 17 patients who later progressed to ophthalmopathy tested prospective prediction of ophthalmopathy. According to the paper, TCR Vbeta CDR3 sequencing was carried out on approximately 140 peripheral blood samples, which came from around 43 ophthalmopathy, roughly 75 hyperthyroidism and some 17 progressor patients. The 100 discovery patients were divided at random into training and test sets in a 7:3 ratio. Thyroid tissue and blood T-cell repertoires from over 5 Graves' hyperthyroidism patients were also compared in the study. After sampling, hyperthyroidism patients received methimazole starting at 30 mg daily, and ophthalmopathy patients received high-dose intravenous methylprednisolone.

Points the paper makes about the study in general: Most expanded thyroid clonotypes (frequency above 0.001) were also found in blood, which suggests that blood repertoires may mirror thyroid immune responses. In validation, the model predicted progression to ophthalmopathy with over 65% sensitivity and around 72% specificity, a median of around 6.6 months before onset. A model built on a 13 V-J signature distinguished ophthalmopathy from stable hyperthyroidism, reaching 85% to 90% sensitivity and 81.08% specificity in cross-validation and 80%/75% in testing. Sample size was not statistically predetermined, and blinding of investigators to group allocation was not performed.

Trimming takes 3 bases off V and 6 bases off J; junction bases not matched to a gene: 7. Taken from the germline V gene (reference sequence), the CDR1 and CDR2 loops are LNHDA and SQIVND. The CDR3 length is 14 residues, termini included. Only the CDR3 region is kept as DNA, spanning 42 bases read in frame from base 1. Stable Graves' hyperthyroidism was defined as no progression to ophthalmopathy during 18 months of follow-up. Hyperthyroidism patients were aged 18 to 65 years and newly diagnosed, with disease duration of less than 2 months. The study excluded patients with uncontrolled infections, other autoimmune diseases, pregnancy or lactation. Diagnoses were established on the basis of clinical symptoms, serum thyroxine and TRAb, thyroid ultrasound, and orbital computed tomography. PBMCs were isolated from about 10 ml of fresh peripheral blood by Ficoll-Paque density gradient centrifugation. Total RNA was extracted using Trizol reagent, and RNA quality was assessed on an Agilent 2100 Bioanalyzer.

For this clonotype: Its antigen is unknown. The conserved final phenylalanine or tryptophan is absent from the CDR3, which likely points to a read error.

Amplification of TCR beta CDR3 regions was carried out from RNA transcripts. A first-round RT-PCR of the TCR CDR3 used the HTBI primer set with the Qiagen OneStep RT-PCR kit. The libraries were constructed in a second round of multiplex PCR and then size-selected and purified. Sequencing of the libraries was done on an Illumina HiSeq2000 using paired-end 100 bp reads. In the authors' own workflow: SOAPnuke was used to process the raw data, removing reads that contained adapters or uncalled bases, had a mean Phred below 15, or lacked an exact match to the constant primer or identifier. High-quality paired reads were merged using COPE v1.2.5, and each unique nucleotide sequence was defined as a clonotype. MiTCR v1.1 was used to align clonotypes to the IMGT TRBV, TRBD and TRBJ reference segments. Analysis was restricted to V-J combinations with a frequency above 0.0001, which covered about 99% of repertoires. A TCS score was defined as the ratio of F50 (clonal expansion) to E x V (chaos), with BLOSUM62-based TCRdist applied between CDR3 peptides within each V-J. Welch's t-statistics and random forest reduced just over 500 V-J features to 10 to 15, which were used in a naive Bayes classifier (R e1071). The Morisita-Horn index was used to measure how similar the thyroid and blood repertoires were. TCRdb handled the public reads itself, with Q25 trimming in fastp and clone calling in MiXCR, and kept productive beta chains. Every CDR3 protein is listed once, alongside the most common genes and DNA of its rows. TCRdb assigned the V and J calls; the authors' analysis was not used. The sample contains approximately 100,000 distinct CDR3 sequences, approximately 48% of them found a single time. The biggest ten clones account for approximately 30% of the sample.

Sequences were obtained from blood. The chain couples TRBV19 to TRBJ2-7, with TRBD2 matching 8 junction bases. This sequence was found in a man aged 35 to 55 with Graves' hyperthyroidism. The nucleotide sequence is given as TGTGCCAGTAGTATCCCAGCGGGAGAGGTCGAGCAGTACCTC. This yields the protein CASSIPAGEVEQYL.